The entry below describes one TCR beta chain. This clonotype was counted between two and nine times. What this receptor recognizes is not known. Base quality data are lacking; no much larger clone is found one base away. Instrument used: Illumina HiSeq 1500. Using fastp at Q25 and MiXCR, TCRdb reprocessed the public reads and kept productive beta chains. Each CDR3 protein appears once, grouped with its most common genes and DNA. This sample holds hundreds of thousands of distinct CDR3 sequences; 15% to 20% were observed only once. The ten largest make up 8.7% of the sample. This sample was included in a study of T cell repertoires in cytomegalovirus infection (dated by TCRdb to about 2019). Background for the entire study: Because public TCR beta signatures pointed to carriage of CMV infection together with the matching HLA type, the HLA type of each donor mattered for the analysis.

Trimming removed 0 bases from V and 9 bases from J, leaving 15 bases between the germline ends. From cysteine to phenylalanine, the CDR3 is 16 amino acids long. Only CDR3 DNA is held: 48 bases, read in frame from base 1. Taken from the germline V gene, the CDR1 and CDR2 loops are KGHSH and LQKENI. The full study reports these points: The ex vivo response was dominated by HLA-C-restricted CMV-specific TCR beta clonotypes, which also provided the single most frequent clonotype in two of eight donors. In both this cohort and an independent cohort of some 380 donors, the cumulative frequency of public TCR beta family members distinguished carriers of CMV infection plus the relevant HLA type.

The chain is assembled from TRBV18 and TRBJ1-6; the D gene is perhaps TRBD1, from 5 matching bases. This TCR was sampled from a human donor in good health (CMV status not recorded). Some clones in this sample may be carry-over from other donors' samples. Sequenced sample: PBMCs. The DNA reads as follows: TGTGCCAGCTCACCACCGTCGAGGGGTCGCGGTTCACCCCTCCACTTT. This sequence encodes CASSPPSRGRGSPLHF.